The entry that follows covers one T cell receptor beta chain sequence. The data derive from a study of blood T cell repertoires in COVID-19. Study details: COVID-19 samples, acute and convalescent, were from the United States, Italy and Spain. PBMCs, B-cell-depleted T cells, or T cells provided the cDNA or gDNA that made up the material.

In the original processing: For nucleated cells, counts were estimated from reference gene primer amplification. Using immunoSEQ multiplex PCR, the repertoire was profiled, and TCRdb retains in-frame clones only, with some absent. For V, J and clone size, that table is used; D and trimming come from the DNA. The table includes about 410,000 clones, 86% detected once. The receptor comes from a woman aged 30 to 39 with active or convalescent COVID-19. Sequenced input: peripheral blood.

As DNA, the CDR3 is TGCGCCAGCAGCTTGGCCCCGACCGGGACAGCCACAGATACGCAGTATTTT. Protein product: CASSLAPTGTATDTQYF. The chain is built from TRBV5-1 and TRBJ2-3; 7 nucleotides align to TRBD1. This CDR3 region has 17 residues. The trim removed 0 bases at V and 2 bases at J, leaving 9 bases unmatched. Germline-derived CDR1 and CDR2 are SGHRS and YFSETQ.